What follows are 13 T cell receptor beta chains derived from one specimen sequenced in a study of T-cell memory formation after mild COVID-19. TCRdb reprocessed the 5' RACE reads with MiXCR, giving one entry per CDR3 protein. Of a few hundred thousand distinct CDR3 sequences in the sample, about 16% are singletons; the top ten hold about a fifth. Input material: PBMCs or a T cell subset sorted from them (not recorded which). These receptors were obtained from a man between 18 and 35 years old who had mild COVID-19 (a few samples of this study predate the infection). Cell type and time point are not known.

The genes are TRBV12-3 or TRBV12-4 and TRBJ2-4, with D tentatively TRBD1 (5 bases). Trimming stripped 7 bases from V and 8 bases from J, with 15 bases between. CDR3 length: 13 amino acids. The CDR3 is CASTQSGRDIQYF. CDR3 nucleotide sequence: TGTGCCAGCACCCAGTCGGGCAGGGACATTCAGTACTTC.

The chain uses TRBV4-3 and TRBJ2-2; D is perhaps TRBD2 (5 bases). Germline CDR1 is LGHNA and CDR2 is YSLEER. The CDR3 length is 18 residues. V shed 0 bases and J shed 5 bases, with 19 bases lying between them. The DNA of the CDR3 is TGCGCCAGCAGCCAAGATCCCCTCCACCCCCTAGCAACCGGGGAGCTGTTTTTT. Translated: CASSQDPLHPLATGELFF.

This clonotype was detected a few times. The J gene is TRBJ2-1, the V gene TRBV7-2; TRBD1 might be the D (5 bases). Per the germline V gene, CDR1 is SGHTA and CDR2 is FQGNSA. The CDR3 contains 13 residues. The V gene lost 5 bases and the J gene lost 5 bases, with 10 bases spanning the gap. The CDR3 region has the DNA TGTGCCAGCAGCCCTATAGGGGACAATGAGCAGTTCTTC. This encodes CASSPIGDNEQFF.

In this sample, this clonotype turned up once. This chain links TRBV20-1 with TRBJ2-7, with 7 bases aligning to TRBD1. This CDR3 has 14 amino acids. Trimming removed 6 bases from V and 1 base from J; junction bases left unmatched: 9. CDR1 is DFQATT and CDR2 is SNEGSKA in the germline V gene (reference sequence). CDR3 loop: CSAARQGVSYEQYV. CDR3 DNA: TGCAGTGCCGCTCGGCAGGGGGTGTCCTACGAGCAGTACGTC.

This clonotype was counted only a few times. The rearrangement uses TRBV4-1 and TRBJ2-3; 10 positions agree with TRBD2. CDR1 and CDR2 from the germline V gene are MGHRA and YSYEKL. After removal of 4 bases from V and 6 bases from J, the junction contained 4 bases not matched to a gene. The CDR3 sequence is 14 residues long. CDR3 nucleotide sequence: TGCGCCAGCAGCCGAGCGGGGGGGCCGGATACGCAGTATTTT. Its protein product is CASSRAGGPDTQYF.

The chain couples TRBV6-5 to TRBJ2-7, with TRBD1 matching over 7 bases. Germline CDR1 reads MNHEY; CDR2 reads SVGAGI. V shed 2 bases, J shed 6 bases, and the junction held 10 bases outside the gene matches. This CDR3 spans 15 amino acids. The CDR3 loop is CASSYRPTGYGEQYV. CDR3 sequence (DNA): TGTGCCAGCAGTTACCGACCGACAGGGTACGGCGAGCAGTACGTC.

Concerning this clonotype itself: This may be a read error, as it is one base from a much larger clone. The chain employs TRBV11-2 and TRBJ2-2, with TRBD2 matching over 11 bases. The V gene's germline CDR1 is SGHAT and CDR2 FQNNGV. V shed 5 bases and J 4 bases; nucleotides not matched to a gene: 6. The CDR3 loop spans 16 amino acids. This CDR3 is CASSVLAGAFTGELFF. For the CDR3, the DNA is TGTGCCAGCAGCGTACTAGCGGGGGCGTTCACCGGGGAGCTGTTTTTT.

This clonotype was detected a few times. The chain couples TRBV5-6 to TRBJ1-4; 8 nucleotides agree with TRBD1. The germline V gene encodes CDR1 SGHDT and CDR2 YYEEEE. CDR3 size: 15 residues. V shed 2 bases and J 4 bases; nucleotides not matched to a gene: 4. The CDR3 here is CASSFRDRLNEKLFF. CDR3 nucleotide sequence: TGTGCCAGCAGCTTCCGGGACAGGCTTAATGAAAAACTGTTTTTT.

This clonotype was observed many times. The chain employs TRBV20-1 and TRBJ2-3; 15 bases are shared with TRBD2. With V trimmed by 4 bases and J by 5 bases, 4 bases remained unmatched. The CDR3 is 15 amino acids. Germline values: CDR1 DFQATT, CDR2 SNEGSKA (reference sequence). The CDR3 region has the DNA TGCAGTGCTACCGGGACTAGCGGGGGGCGAGATACGCAGTATTTT. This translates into CSATGTSGGRDTQYF.

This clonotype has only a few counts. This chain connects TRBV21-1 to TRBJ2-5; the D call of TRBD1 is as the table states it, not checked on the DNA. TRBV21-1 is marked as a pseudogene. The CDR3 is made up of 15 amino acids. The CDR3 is CASSKVRREKRTQYF. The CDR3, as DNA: TGTGCCAGCAGCAAAGTGCGCAGGGAGAAGAGAACCCAGTACTTC.

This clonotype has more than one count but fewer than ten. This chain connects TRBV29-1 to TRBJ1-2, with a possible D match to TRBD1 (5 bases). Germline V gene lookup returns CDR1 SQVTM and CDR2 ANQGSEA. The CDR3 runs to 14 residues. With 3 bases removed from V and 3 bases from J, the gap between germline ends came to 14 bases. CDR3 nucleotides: TGCAGCGTTGAGGGACCGACCCTTTACTATGGCTACACCTTC. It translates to CSVEGPTLYYGYTF.

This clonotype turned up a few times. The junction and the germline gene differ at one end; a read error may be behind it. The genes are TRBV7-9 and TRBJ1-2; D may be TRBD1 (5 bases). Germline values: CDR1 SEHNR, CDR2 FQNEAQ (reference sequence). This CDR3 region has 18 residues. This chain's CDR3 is CSSSSGPNGLRILYGYTF. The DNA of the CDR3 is TGTTCCAGCAGCTCGGGACCCAATGGGCTCCGAATCCTTTATGGCTACACCTTC.

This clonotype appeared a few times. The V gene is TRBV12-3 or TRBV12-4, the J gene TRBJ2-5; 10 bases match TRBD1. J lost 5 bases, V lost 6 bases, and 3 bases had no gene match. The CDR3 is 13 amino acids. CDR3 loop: CASRGQGTETQYF. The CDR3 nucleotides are TGTGCCAGCAGGGGACAGGGGACGGAGACCCAGTACTTC.